Sequencing of this T cell receptor (beta chain) was carried out in a study of a mutant IDH1 vaccine in newly diagnosed glioma. Study-level background: The start of vaccination came 4-6 weeks after radiotherapy alone, or with temozolomide cycles.

This table comes from immunoSEQ multiplex PCR, and its TCRdb copy is limited to in-frame clones, with some not included. The sample contains about 56,000 clones, 86% of which appear only once. Comment on this clone: The antigen remains undetermined.

V was cut by 1 base and J by 8 bases, with 19 bases left in between. CDR1 and CDR2 from the germline V gene are SGHDT and YYEEEE. This CDR3 has 15 residues. Time point defined: week 35, safety follow-up. Topical imiquimod was applied with each vaccine dose, which held 300 ug of mutant IDH1 20-mer peptide. At weeks 1, 3, 5, 7, 11, 15, 19 and 23, patients received a vaccination, eight in all. Patients carried new grade 3 or 4 IDH1-mutant astrocytomas lacking nuclear ATRX. The chain carries TRBV5-6 and TRBJ2-7, with D possibly TRBD2 on 6 matching bases. The TCR originated in a man aged 40-49 years with glioma. Sequences were derived from PBMCs, sampled from a glioma patient whose treatment included an IDH1 peptide vaccine. CDR3 sequence (DNA): TGTGCCAGCAGCTTGCGTTCTAGCGCTTTTCTTCAGCAGTACTTC. Translated: CASSLRSSAFLQQYF. Based on the CDR3 plus reference TRBV5-6 and TRBJ2-7, the full variable domain is DAGVTQSPTHLIKTRGQQVTLRCSPKSGHDTVSWYQQALGQGPQFIFQYYEEEERQRGNFPDRFSGHQFPNYSSELNVNALLLGDSALYLCASSLRSSAFLQQYFGPGTRLTVT.